Shown below are 10 T cell receptor beta chains from a single sample sequenced in a study of control samples from healthy donors and cancer patients. The data were produced by immunoSEQ multiplex PCR, yet TCRdb's version contains in-frame clones alone and is incomplete. The repertoire includes roughly 190,000 clones, around 90% of them detected once, and approximately 1.8% sits in the top ten. The sample taken for sequencing was blood. The receptor set was obtained from a young man in good health.

The chain uses TRBV15 and TRBJ2-2; D gene uncertain. The CDR3 is 13 residues long. CDR1 LNHNV and CDR2 YYDKDF come from the germline V gene (reference sequence). Trimming shortened V by 0 bases and J by 6 bases, and 5 bases separated the two germline ends. The DNA for the CDR3 is TGTGCCACCAGCAGAGATAGCCCCGGGGAGCTGTTTTTT. This sequence encodes CATSRDSPGELFF.

V usage is TRBV5-1 and J usage is TRBJ1-6, with a weak D call TRBD1 (6 bases). V was pared by 7 bases and J by 7 bases, with 12 bases between. The germline V gene encodes CDR1 SGHRS and CDR2 YFSETQ. CDR3 length: 13 residues. The DNA of the CDR3 is TGCGCCAGCTCCCGGGACACCAATTCACCCCTCCACTTT. Translation gives CASSRDTNSPLHF.

This clone appeared a single time. V is TRBV6-5 and J is TRBJ1-1; D unresolved. With 6 bases removed from V and 7 bases from J, the gap between germline ends came to 12 bases. Germline-derived CDR1 and CDR2 are MNHEY and SVGAGI. CDR3 size: 12 residues. The DNA of the CDR3 is TGTGCCAGCAGCCCCCCCAGGAGTGAAGCTTTCTTT. Translated: CASSPPRSEAFF.

This sequence joins TRBV5-1 and TRBJ2-6; D is perhaps TRBD1 (6 bases). This CDR3 is built from 16 residues. Trimming cost V 6 bases and J 1 base, with 14 bases left between them. Germline assignment: CDR1 SGHRS and CDR2 YFSETQ. The CDR3: CASTDSRISGANVLTF. The CDR3 DNA reads as TGCGCCAGCACGGACAGTCGAATTTCTGGGGCCAACGTCCTGACTTTC.

V usage is TRBV9 and J usage is TRBJ2-7; tentative D call: TRBD2 (6 bases). The CDR3 has 13 residues. CDR1 is SGDLS, CDR2 YYNGEE, per germline. V lost 0 bases and J lost 6, with 10 bases in between. CDR3 sequence (DNA): TGTGCCAGCAGCGTAGTGTCCGGGAGCGAGCAGTACTTC. It codes for CASSVVSGSEQYF.

The chain recombines TRBV5-8 with TRBJ2-3; D possibly corresponds to TRBD2 (7 bases). V lost 4 bases to trimming and J lost 1 base, with 16 bases between them. The CDR3 is 16 amino acids. The germline V gene encodes CDR1 SGHTS and CDR2 YDEGEE. As DNA, the CDR3 is TGTGCCAGCAGCCCCGAGGGGGGGGCCCGCACAGATACGCAGTATTTT. Residues: CASSPEGGARTDTQYF.

This chain connects TRBV30 to TRBJ2-7; 9 nucleotides line up with TRBD2. After removal of 4 bases from V and 4 bases from J, the junction contained 2 bases not matched to a gene. The CDR3 extends over 12 amino acids. Per germline, CDR1 GTSNPN and CDR2 SVGIG (reference sequence). The CDR3 DNA follows: TGTGCCTGGACTAGCGGGGATTACGAGCAGTACTTC. It codes for CAWTSGDYEQYF.

V and J are TRBV5-1 and TRBJ2-1; D may be TRBD1 (6 bases). V was cut by 0 bases and J by 5 bases, with 9 bases left in between. CDR1 is SGHRS and CDR2 is YFSETQ in the germline V gene. The CDR3 loop spans 14 amino acids. CDR3 sequence reads: CASSLGGPNNEQFF. In nucleotides, the CDR3 is TGCGCCAGCAGCTTGGGGGGGCCCAACAATGAGCAGTTCTTC.

The gene calls are TRBV27 and TRBJ1-2; 7 nucleotides agree with TRBD1. This CDR3 is built from 14 residues. The V gene's germline CDR1 is MNHEY and CDR2 SMNVEV (reference sequence). Trimming cost V 6 bases and J 4 bases; bases outside gene matches: 8. CDR3 sequence reads: CASRPRDRGYGYTF. CDR3 nucleotide sequence: TGTGCCAGCAGGCCCCGGGACAGAGGCTATGGCTACACCTTC.

The chain is built from TRBV27 and TRBJ2-4, with no clear D. The CDR3 covers 14 residues. Trimming shortened V by 6 bases and J by 1 base, and 10 bases separated the two germline ends. The germline gives CDR1 MNHEY, CDR2 SMNVEV (reference sequence). The CDR3 protein is CASRMGRAKNIQYF. CDR3 coding DNA: TGTGCCAGCAGGATGGGCAGGGCCAAAAACATTCAGTACTTC.